This T cell receptor (beta chain) derives from a study of human CD8 memory T cell subsets. Turning to this clonotype: Its antigen is undetermined.

General observations from the study: Stem-like memory and precursor exhausted T cells had similarly high diversity, unlike effector memory cells. Stem-like memory T cell repertoires seemed more diverse than precursor exhausted ones by Chao1 estimates.

Duplicate approximately 160,000-cell vials of sorted CD8+ T cells per subset supplied the RNA. CDR3 length equals 16 residues. The germline CDR1 and CDR2 sequences are MNHNY and SVGAGI (reference sequence). TCR beta was sequenced from UMI-tagged 5' RACE libraries. Using the 5' RACE reads, TCRdb records one entry per CDR3 protein without DNA. The specimen's table records about 3,200 distinct CDR3 sequences. Sample: CD8+ T cells from PBMCs. This receptor was identified in a human donor in good health. The J gene is TRBJ2-3, the V gene TRBV6-6; TCRdb gives TRBD2 as the D gene, but with no DNA this cannot be confirmed. CDR3 sequence: CASSYGSSGVGDTQYF.